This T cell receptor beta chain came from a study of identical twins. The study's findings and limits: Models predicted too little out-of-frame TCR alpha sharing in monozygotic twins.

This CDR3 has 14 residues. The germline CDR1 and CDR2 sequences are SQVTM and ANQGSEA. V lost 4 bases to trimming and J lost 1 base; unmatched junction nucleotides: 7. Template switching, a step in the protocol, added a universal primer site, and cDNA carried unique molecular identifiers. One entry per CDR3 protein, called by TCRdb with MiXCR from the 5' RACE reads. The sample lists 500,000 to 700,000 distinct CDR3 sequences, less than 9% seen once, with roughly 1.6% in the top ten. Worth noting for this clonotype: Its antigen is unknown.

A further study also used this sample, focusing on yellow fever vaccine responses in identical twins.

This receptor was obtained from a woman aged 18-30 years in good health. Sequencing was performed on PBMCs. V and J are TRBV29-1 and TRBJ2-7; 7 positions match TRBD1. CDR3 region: CSVVGQWGSYEQYF. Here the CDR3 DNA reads TGCAGCGTTGTGGGACAGTGGGGGTCCTACGAGCAGTACTTC.